This T cell receptor (beta chain) was profiled in a study of blood T cell repertoires in COVID-19. The overall study: Both acute and convalescent COVID-19 samples were obtained from the United States, Italy and Spain.

V was pared by 0 bases and J by 2 bases, with 9 bases between. The CDR3 is 15 amino acids. CDR1 is SGHKS and CDR2 is YYEKEE in the germline V gene (reference sequence). Clones were read by immunoSEQ multiplex PCR, and TCRdb kept only the in-frame ones, dropping some. The repertoire holds approximately 78,000 clones, with less than 85% as singletons. The source of this sequence is a woman of 80 years or more with acute or convalescent COVID-19. The rearrangement links TRBV5-5 to TRBJ2-1, with D maybe TRBD2 (6 bases). Sequencing input: peripheral blood. The CDR3 region is CASSLAGEPYNEQFF. The CDR3 DNA reads TGTGCCAGCAGCTTGGCGGGAGAGCCCTACAATGAGCAGTTCTTC. The full variable domain, in which reference TRBV5-5 and TRBJ2-1 provide the parts outside the CDR3, is DAGVTQSPTHLIKTRGQQVTLRCSPISGHKSVSWYQQVLGQGPQFIFQYYEKEERGRGNFPDRFSARQFPNYSSELNVNALLLGDSALYLCASSLAGEPYNEQFFGPGTRLTVL.